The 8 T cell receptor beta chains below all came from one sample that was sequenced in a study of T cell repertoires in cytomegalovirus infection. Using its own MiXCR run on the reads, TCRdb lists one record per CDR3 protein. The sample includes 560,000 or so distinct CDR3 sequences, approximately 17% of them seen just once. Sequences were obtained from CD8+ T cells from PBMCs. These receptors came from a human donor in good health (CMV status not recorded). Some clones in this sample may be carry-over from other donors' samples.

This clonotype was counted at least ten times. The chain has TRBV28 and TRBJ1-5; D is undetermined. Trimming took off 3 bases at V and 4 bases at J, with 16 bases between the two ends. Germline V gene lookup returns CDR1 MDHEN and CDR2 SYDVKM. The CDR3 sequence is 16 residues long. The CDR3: CASSFRALAFNQPQHF. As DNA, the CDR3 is TGTGCCAGCAGTTTTAGGGCCCTCGCCTTTAATCAGCCCCAGCATTTT.

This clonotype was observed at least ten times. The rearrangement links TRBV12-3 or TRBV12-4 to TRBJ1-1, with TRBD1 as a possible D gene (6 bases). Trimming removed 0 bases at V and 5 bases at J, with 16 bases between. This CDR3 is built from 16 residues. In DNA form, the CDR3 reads TGTGCCAGCAGTTTAGCCAGGGCGACAGGAGGTACTGAAGCTTTCTTT. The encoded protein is CASSLARATGGTEAFF.

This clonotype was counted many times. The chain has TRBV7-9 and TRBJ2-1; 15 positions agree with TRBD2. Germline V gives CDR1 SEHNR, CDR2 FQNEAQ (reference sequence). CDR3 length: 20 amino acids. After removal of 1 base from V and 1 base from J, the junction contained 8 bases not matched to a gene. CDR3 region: CASSLEGGLAGGPSYNEQFF. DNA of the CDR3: TGTGCCAGCAGCTTAGAGGGAGGACTAGCGGGAGGGCCGTCCTACAATGAGCAGTTCTTC.

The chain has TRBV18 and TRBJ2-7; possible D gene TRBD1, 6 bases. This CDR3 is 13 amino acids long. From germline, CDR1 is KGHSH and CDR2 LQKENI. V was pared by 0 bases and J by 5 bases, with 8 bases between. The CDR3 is CASSPPYRDEQYF. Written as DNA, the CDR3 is TGTGCCAGCTCACCACCGTACAGGGACGAGCAGTACTTC.

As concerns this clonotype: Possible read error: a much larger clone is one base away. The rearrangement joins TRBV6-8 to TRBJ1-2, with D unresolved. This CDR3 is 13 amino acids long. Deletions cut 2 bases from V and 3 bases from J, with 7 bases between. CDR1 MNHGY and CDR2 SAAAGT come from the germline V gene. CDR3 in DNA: TGTGCCAGCAGTTACAGGGAGTACTATGGCTACACCTTC. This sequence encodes CASSYREYYGYTF.

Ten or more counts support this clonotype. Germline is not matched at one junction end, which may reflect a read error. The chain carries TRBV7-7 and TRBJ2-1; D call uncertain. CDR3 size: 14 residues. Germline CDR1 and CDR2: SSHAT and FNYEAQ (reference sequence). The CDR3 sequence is CASSLAPGNNEQFF. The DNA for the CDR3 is TGTGCTAGCAGCTTAGCCCCAGGAAATAATGAGCAGTTCTTC.

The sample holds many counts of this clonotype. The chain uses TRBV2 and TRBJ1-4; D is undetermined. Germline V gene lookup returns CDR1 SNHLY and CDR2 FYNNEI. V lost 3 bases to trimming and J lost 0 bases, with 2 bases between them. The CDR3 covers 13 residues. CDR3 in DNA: TGTGCCAGCAGTGAGGCAACTAATGAAAAACTGTTTTTT. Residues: CASSEATNEKLFF.

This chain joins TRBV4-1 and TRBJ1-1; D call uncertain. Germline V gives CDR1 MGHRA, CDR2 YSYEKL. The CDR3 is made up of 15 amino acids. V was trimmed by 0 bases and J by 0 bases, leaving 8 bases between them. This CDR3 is CASSQETFMNTEAFF. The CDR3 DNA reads TGCGCCAGCAGCCAAGAGACCTTTATGAACACTGAAGCTTTCTTT.